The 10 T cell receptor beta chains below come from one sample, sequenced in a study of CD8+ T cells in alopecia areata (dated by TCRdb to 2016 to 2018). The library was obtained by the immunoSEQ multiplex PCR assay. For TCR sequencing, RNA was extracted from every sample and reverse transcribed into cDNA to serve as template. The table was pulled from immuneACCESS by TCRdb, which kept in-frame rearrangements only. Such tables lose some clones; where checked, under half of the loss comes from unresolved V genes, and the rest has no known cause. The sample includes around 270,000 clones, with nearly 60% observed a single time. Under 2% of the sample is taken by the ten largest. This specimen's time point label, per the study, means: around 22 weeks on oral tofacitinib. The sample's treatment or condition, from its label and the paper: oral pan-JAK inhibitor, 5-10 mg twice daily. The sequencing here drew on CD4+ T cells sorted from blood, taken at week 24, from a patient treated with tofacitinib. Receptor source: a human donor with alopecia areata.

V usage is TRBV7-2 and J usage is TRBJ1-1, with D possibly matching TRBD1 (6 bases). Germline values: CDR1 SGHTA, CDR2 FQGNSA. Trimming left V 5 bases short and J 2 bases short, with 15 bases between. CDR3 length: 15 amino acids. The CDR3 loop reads CASSPAGGRNTEAFF. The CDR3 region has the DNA TGTGCCAGCAGCCCCGCCGGGGGGCGAAACACTGAAGCTTTCTTT. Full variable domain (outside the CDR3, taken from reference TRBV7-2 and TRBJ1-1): GAGVSQSPSNKVTEKGKDVELRCDPISGHTALYWYRQSLGQGLEFLIYFQGNSAPDKSGLPSDRFSAERTGGSVSTLTIQRTQQEDSAVYLCASSPAGGRNTEAFFGQGTRLTVV.

In DNA form, the CDR3 reads TGTGCCACCAGCAGAGATGGGGGAAGCAATCAGCCCCAGCATTTT. This codes for CATSRDGGSNQPQHF. This chain links TRBV15 with TRBJ1-5; weak D call: TRBD1 (5 bases). The germline V and J ends were trimmed by 0 bases and 1 base, with 7 bases remaining between them. The CDR3 has 15 residues. Germline CDR1 is LNHNV and CDR2 is YYDKDF (reference sequence).

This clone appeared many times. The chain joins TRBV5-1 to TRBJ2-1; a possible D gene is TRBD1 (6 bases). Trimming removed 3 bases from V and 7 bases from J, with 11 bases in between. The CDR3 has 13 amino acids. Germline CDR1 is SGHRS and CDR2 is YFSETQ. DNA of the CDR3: TGCGCCAGCAGCTCTACAACAGGGAATGAGCAGTTCTTC. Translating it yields CASSSTTGNEQFF.

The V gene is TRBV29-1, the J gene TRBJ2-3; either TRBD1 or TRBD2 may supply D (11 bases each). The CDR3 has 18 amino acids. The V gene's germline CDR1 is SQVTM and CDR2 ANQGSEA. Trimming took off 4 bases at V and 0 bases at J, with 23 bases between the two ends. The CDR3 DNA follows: TGCAGCGTTGGGTGGGACAGGGGGACTAGCGGAAGCACAGATACGCAGTATTTT. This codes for CSVGWDRGTSGSTDTQYF.

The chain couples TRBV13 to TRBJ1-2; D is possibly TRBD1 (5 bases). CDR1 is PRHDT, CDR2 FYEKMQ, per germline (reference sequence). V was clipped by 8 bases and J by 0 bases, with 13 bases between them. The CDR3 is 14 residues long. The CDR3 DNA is TGTGCCAGCTCGAGACAGACCACTAACTATGGCTACACCTTC. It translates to CASSRQTTNYGYTF.

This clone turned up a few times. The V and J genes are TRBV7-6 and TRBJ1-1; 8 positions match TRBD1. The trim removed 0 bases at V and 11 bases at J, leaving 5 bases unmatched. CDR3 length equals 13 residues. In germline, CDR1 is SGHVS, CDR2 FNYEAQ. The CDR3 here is CASSLARTGQAFF. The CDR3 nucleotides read TGTGCCAGCAGCTTAGCTCGGACAGGGCAGGCTTTCTTT.

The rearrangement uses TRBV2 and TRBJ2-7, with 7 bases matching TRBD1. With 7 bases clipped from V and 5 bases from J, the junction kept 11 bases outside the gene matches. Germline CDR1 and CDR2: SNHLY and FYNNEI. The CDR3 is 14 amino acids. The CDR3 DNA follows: TGTGCCAGCAAGCCGGATCTCCAGGGGGACGAGCAGTACTTC. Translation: CASKPDLQGDEQYF.

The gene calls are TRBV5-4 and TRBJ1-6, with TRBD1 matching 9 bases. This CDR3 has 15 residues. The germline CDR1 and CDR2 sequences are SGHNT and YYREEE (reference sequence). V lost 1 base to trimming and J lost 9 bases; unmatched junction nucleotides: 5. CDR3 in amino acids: CASSLRQGETSPLHF. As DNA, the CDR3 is TGTGCCAGCAGCTTGCGACAGGGGGAAACTTCACCCCTCCACTTT.

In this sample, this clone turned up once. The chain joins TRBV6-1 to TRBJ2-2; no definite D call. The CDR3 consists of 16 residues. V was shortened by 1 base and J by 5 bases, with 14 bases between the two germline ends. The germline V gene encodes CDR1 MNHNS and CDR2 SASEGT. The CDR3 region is CASSEGYLSQTGELFF. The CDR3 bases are TGTGCCAGCAGTGAAGGGTATTTATCGCAGACCGGGGAGCTGTTTTTT.

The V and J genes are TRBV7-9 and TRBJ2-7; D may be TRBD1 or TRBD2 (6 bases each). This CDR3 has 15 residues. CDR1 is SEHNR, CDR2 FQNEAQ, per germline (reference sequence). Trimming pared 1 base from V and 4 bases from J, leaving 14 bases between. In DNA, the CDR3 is TGTGCCAGCAGCTTAGTGTACGGGGGCAGGTACGAGCAGTACTTC. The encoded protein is CASSLVYGGRYEQYF.